Presented here are 15 T cell receptor beta chains from one specimen sequenced in a study of T cells expressing NK-cell markers. TCRdb reprocessed the 5' RACE reads and stores each CDR3 protein as one record, lacking DNA. The sample spans about 21,000 distinct CDR3 sequences; the ten largest clones claim 45% to 65%. The sample comprised blood T cells: a sorted CD56 or NKG2C T cell subset, CD4+ or CD8+ T cells, or bulk PBMC T cells (not recorded which). Source of these receptors: a man aged 18-70 years in good health.

The rearrangement joins TRBV6-5 to TRBJ1-6; TCRdb's D call, TRBD1, is unchecked because there is no DNA. This CDR3 spans 15 amino acids. Germline assignment: CDR1 MNHEY and CDR2 SVGAGI. CDR3: CASSYVGRGESPLHF.

The chain combines TRBV12-3 or TRBV12-4 with TRBJ2-3; TCRdb returns TRBD1, unconfirmable since there is no DNA. This CDR3 has 14 amino acids. CDR3: CASTPGGGTDTQYF.

This chain links TRBV19 with TRBJ2-3; without DNA, the TCRdb call of TRBD2 cannot be checked. The CDR3 is 14 residues long. Germline CDR1 reads LNHDA; CDR2 reads SQIVND (reference sequence). The CDR3 loop is CASRSREAGDTQYF.

The V and J genes are TRBV20-1 and TRBJ2-3; the TRBD2 assignment by TCRdb is unverifiable without DNA. The germline V gene has CDR1 DFQATT and CDR2 SNEGSKA (reference sequence). The CDR3 is made up of 14 amino acids. The CDR3 loop reads CSAVLAGGVDTQYF.

The CDR3 protein is CASSLVVTSGTDTQYF. J is TRBJ2-3 and V is TRBV12-3 or TRBV12-4; the D gene TCRdb calls, TRBD1, cannot be checked with no DNA. CDR3 length: 16 residues.

The V gene is TRBV4-3, the J gene TRBJ1-6; TCRdb gives TRBD1 as the D gene, but with no DNA this cannot be confirmed. Looked up from germline, CDR1 is LGHNA and CDR2 is YSLEER. The CDR3 runs 15 residues. The CDR3 spells CASSQDMSGRSPLHF.

The CDR3 sequence is CSVGWIGNEQFF. The V gene is TRBV29-1, the J gene TRBJ2-1; as DNA is missing, the TRBD1 call by TCRdb cannot be tested. The CDR3 extends over 12 amino acids. CDR1 and CDR2 from the germline V gene are SQVTM and ANQGSEA.

V gene TRBV30 combines with J gene TRBJ2-1; as DNA is missing, the TRBD1 call by TCRdb cannot be tested. The germline V gene encodes CDR1 GTSNPN and CDR2 SVGIG (reference sequence). The CDR3 has 12 residues. CDR3 in amino acids: CAWRIWGAEQFF.

The chain links TRBV29-1 to TRBJ1-1; the D call of TRBD1 rests on TCRdb alone, since no DNA is present to check it. Germline V gene sequence: CDR1 SQVTM, CDR2 ANQGSEA. The CDR3 is 16 amino acids. The CDR3 reads CSVPGRTTNLNTEAFF.

This sequence joins TRBV7-2 and TRBJ2-7; without DNA, the TCRdb call of TRBD1 cannot be checked. The germline V gene has CDR1 SGHTA and CDR2 FQGNSA. CDR3 length equals 14 residues. This CDR3 reads CASSFLGQSSEQYF.

This chain uses TRBV28 with TRBJ2-1; the D call of TRBD2 rests on TCRdb alone, since no DNA is present to check it. This CDR3 is 17 amino acids long. Germline assignment: CDR1 MDHEN and CDR2 SYDVKM. CDR3 residues: CASSSLTLAGDYNEQFF.

The chain recombines TRBV9 with TRBJ2-2; no DNA is available, so the TRBD1 call from TCRdb remains unchecked. Germline V gene data show CDR1 as SGDLS and CDR2 as YYNGEE. The length of the CDR3 is 14 residues. The CDR3 loop reads CASSATGGAGELFF.

The chain employs TRBV12-3 or TRBV12-4 and TRBJ1-4; TCRdb proposes TRBD1, but this gene call is untestable without DNA. The CDR3 totals 15 residues. The chain's CDR3 is CASSFSWGGGEKLFF.

The chain combines TRBV6-1 with TRBJ1-2; TCRdb's D call of TRBD1 is untestable without DNA. Germline-derived CDR1 and CDR2 are MNHNS and SASEGT. The CDR3 is made up of 14 amino acids. CDR3 in amino acids: CASRTPGRGYGYTF.

This chain joins TRBV2 and TRBJ2-5; as DNA is missing, the TRBD2 call by TCRdb cannot be tested. The CDR3 is 14 amino acids. Germline values: CDR1 SNHLY, CDR2 FYNNEI. The chain's CDR3 is CASRTTSGQETQYF.